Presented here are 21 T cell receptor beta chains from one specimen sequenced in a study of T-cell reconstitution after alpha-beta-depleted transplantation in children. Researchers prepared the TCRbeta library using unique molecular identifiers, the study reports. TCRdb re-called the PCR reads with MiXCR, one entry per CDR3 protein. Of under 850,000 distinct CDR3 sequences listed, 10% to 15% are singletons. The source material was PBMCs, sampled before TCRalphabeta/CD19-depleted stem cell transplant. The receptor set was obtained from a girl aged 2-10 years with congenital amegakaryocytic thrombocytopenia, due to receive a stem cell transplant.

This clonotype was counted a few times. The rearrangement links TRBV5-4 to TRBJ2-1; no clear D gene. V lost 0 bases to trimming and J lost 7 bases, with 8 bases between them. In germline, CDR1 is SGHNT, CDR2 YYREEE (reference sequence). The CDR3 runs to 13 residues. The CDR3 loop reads CASSLEDGNEQFF. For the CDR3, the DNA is TGTGCCAGCAGCTTGGAGGACGGAAATGAGCAGTTCTTC.

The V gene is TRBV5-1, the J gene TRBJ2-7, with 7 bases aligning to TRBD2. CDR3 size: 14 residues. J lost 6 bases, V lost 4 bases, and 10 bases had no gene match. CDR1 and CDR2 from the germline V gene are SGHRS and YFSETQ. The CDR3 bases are TGCGCCAGCAGCCCGGACGGGGGAGGGCGCGAGCAGTACTTC. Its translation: CASSPDGGGREQYF.

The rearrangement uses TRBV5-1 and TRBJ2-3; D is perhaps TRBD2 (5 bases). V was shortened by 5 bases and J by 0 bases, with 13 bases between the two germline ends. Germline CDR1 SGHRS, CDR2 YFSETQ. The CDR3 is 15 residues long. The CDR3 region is CASSTGLGSTDTQYF. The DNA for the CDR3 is TGCGCCAGCAGTACCGGACTTGGGAGCACAGATACGCAGTATTTT.

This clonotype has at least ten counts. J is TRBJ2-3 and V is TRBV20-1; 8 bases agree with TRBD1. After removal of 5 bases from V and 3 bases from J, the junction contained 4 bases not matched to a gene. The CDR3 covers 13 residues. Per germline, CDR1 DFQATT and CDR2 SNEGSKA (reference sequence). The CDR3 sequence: CSAPGQDTDTQYF. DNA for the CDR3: TGCAGTGCTCCGGGACAGGATACAGATACGCAGTATTTT.

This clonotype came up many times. CDR3 sequence: CASSLLQGNEQFF. The DNA for the CDR3 is TGCGCCAGCAGCTTGCTTCAGGGCAATGAGCAGTTCTTC. This chain links TRBV5-1 with TRBJ2-1; possibly TRBD1 for D (5 bases). The CDR3 runs 13 residues. V lost 1 base to trimming and J lost 6 bases, with 8 bases between them. Germline V gene sequence: CDR1 SGHRS, CDR2 YFSETQ.

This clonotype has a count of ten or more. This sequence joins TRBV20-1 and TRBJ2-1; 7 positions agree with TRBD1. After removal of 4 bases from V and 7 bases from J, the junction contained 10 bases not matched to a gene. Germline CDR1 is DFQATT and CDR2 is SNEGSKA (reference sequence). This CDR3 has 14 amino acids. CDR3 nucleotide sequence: TGCAGTGCTACCTACAGGGGCGGCGGAAATGAGCAGTTCTTC. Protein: CSATYRGGGNEQFF.

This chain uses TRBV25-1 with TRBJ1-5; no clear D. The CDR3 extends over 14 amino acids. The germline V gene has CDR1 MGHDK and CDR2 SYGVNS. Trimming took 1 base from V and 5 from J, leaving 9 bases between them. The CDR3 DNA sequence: TGTGCCAGCAGTGAATTAACAAGAGATCAGCCCCAGCATTTT. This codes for CASSELTRDQPQHF.

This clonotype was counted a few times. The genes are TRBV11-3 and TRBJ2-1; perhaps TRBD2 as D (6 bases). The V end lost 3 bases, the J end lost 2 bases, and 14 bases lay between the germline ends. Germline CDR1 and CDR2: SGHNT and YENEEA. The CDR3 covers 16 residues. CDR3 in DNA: TGTGCCAGCAGCTTGTCTGTGGGGGGAGCCTACAATGAGCAGTTCTTC. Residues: CASSLSVGGAYNEQFF. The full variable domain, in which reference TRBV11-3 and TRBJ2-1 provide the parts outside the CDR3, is EAGVVQSPRYKIIEKKQPVAFWCNPISGHNTLYWYLQNLGQGPELLIRYENEEAVDDSQLPKDRFSAERLKGVDSTLKIQPAELGDSAVYLCASSLSVGGAYNEQFFGPGTRLTVL.

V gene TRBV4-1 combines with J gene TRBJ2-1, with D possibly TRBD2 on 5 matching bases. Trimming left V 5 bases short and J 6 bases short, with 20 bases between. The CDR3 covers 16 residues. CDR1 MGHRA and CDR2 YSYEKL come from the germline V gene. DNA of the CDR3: TGCGCCAGCAGCACCCGAGCGGTTATGGCTTTCAATGAGCAGTTCTTC. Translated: CASSTRAVMAFNEQFF.

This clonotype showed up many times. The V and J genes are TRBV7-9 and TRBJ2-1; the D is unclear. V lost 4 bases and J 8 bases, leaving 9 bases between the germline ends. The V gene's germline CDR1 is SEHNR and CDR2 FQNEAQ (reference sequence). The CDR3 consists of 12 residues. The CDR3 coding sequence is TGTGCCAGCAGCTCCTACGGCGATGAGCAGTTCTTC. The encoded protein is CASSSYGDEQFF.

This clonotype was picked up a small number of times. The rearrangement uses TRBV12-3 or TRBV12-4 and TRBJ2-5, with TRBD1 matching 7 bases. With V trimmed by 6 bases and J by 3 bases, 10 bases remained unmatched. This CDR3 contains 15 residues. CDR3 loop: CASSGDSQFKETQYF. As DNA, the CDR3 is TGTGCCAGCAGCGGGGACAGCCAATTTAAAGAGACCCAGTACTTC.

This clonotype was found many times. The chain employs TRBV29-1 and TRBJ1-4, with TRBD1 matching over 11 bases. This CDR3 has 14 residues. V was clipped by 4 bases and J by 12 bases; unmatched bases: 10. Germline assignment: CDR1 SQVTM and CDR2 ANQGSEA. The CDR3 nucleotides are TGCAGCGTTGGTCTTATGGGACAGGGGGTGGAACTGTTTTTT. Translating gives CSVGLMGQGVELFF.

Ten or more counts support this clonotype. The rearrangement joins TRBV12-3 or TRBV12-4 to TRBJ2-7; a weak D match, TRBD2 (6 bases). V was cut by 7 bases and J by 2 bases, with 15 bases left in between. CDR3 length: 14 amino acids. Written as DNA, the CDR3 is TGTGCCAGCACCGAGCGTAGCGGCCCCTACGAGCAGTACTTC. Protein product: CASTERSGPYEQYF.

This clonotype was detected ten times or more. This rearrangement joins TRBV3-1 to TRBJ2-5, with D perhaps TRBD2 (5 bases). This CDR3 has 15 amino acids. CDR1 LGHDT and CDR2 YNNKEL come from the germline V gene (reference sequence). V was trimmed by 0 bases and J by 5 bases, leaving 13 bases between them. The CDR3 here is CASSQDIGGLETQYF. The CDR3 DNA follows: TGTGCCAGCAGCCAAGATATCGGTGGACTGGAGACCCAGTACTTC.

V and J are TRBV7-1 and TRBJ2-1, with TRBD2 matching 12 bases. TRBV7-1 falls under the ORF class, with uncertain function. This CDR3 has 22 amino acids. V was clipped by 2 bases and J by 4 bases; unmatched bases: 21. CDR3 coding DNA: TGTGCCAGCAGCTCAAACCTCTTTCGGGGACTAGCGGGCCGCGATTTGTACAATGAGCAGTTCTTC. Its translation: CASSSNLFRGLAGRDLYNEQFF.

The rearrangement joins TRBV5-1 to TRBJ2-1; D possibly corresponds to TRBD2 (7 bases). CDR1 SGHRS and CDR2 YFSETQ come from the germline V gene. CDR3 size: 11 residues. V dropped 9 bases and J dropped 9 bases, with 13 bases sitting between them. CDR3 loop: CATKGEGEQFF. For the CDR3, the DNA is TGCGCCACCAAGGGGGAGGGTGAGCAGTTCTTC.

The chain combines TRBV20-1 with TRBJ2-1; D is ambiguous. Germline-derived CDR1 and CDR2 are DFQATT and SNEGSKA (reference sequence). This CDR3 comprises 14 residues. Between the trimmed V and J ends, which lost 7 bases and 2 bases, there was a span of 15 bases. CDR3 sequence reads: CSVFPSVTYNEQFF. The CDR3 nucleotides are TGCAGTGTCTTCCCCTCCGTCACCTACAATGAGCAGTTCTTC.

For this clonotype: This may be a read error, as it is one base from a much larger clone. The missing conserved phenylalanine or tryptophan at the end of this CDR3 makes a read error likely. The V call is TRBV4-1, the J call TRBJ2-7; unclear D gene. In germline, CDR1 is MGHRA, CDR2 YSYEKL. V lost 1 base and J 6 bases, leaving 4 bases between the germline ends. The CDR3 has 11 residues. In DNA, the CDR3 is TGCGCCAGCAGCCAAGGCATCGAGCAGTACCTC. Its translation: CASSQGIEQYL.

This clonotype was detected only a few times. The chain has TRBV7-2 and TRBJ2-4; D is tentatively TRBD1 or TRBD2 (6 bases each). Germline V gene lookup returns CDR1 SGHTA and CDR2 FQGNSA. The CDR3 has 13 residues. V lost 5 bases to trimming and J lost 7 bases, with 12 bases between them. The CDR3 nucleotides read TGTGCCAGCAGCCAAGGGGGGAGGAACATTCAGTACTTC. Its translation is CASSQGGRNIQYF. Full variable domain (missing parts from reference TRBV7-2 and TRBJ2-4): GAGVSQSPSNKVTEKGKDVELRCDPISGHTALYWYRQSLGQGLEFLIYFQGNSAPDKSGLPSDRFSAERTGGSVSTLTIQRTQQEDSAVYLCASSQGGRNIQYFGAGTRLSVL.

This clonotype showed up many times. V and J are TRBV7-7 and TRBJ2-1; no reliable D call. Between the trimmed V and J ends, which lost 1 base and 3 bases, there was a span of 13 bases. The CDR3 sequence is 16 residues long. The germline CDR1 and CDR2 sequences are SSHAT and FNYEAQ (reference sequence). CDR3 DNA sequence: TGTGCCAGCAGCTTAGGACCCCGGGCAGACTACAATGAGCAGTTCTTC. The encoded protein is CASSLGPRADYNEQFF. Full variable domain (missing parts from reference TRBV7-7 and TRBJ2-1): GAGVSQSPRYKVTKRGQDVTLRCDPISSHATLYWYQQALGQGPEFLTYFNYEAQPDKSGLPSDRFSAERPEGSISTLTIQRTEQRDSAMYRCASSLGPRADYNEQFFGPGTRLTVL.

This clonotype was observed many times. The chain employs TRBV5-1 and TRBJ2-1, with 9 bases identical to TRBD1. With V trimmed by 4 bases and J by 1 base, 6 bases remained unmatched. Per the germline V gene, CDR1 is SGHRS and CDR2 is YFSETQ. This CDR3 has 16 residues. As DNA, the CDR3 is TGCGCCAGCAGCGATGACAGGGGGTGGTCCTACAATGAGCAGTTCTTC. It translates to CASSDDRGWSYNEQFF.